Below, 3 T cell receptor beta chains from the same sample are listed, as sequenced in a study of blood T cell repertoires in COVID-19. TCRdb keeps only in-frame clones here, not all; method: immunoSEQ multiplex PCR. Of some 200,000 clones detected, 70% to 90% appear once; the ten largest clones hold more than 4.5%. Sequences were obtained from peripheral blood. These receptor sequences come from a middle-aged woman with acute or convalescent COVID-19.

V usage is TRBV7-8 and J usage is TRBJ2-1, with D maybe TRBD2 (7 bases). CDR1 is SGHVS, CDR2 FQNEAQ, per germline. Between the trimmed V and J ends, which lost 4 bases and 7 bases, there was a span of 20 bases. This CDR3 is 16 amino acids long. The DNA of the CDR3 is TGTGCCAGCAGCTGGATTAATGGGGGGGCTGGAAATGAGCAGTTCTTC. Amino acid sequence: CASSWINGGAGNEQFF.

The V call is TRBV7-2, the J call TRBJ1-2; D is perhaps TRBD1 (6 bases). Trimming pared 1 base from V and 5 bases from J, leaving 17 bases between. CDR3 length: 16 amino acids. Germline-derived CDR1 and CDR2 are SGHTA and FQGNSA. The CDR3 loop reads CASSLGYRASGYGYTF. The CDR3, as DNA: TGTGCCAGCAGCTTAGGGTACAGGGCCTCCGGGTATGGCTACACCTTC.

The J gene is TRBJ1-2, the V gene TRBV3-1 (or the pseudogene TRBV3-2), with D perhaps TRBD1 (6 bases). Trimming took 5 bases from V and 8 from J, leaving 18 bases between them. CDR3 length: 14 residues. CDR1 LGHDT and CDR2 YNNKEL come from the germline V gene (reference sequence). CDR3 bases: TGTGCCAGCAGCATCTACAGGGCTGGAAAGGGCTACACCTTC. Protein sequence: CASSIYRAGKGYTF.